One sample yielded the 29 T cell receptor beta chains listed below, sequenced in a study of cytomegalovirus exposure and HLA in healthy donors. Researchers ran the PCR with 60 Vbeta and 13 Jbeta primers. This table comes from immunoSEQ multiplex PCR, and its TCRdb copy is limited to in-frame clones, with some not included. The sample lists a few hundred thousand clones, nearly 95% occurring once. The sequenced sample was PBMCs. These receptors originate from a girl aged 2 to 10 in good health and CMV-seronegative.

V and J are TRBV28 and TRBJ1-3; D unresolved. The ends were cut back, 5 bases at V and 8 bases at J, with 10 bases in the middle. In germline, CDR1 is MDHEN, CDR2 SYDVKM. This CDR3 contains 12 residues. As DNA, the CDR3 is TGTGCCAGCAGTCCGACTGTGGACACCATATATTTT. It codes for CASSPTVDTIYF.

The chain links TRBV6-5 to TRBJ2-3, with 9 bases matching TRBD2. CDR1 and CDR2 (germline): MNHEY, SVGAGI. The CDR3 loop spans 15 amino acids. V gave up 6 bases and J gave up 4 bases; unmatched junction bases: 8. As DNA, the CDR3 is TGTGCCAGCAGGCAACTAGCGGGTATTGCAGATACGCAGTATTTT. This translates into CASRQLAGIADTQYF.

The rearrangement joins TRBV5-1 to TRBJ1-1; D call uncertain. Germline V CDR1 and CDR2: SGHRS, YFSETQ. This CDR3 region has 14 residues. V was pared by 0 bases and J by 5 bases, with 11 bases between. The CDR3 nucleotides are TGCGCCAGCAGCTTGGCCGCACTCGGGACTGAAGCTTTCTTT. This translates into CASSLAALGTEAFF.

The CDR3 is CAIRDRGNTEAFF. The DNA for the CDR3 is TGTGCCATCAGAGACAGGGGGAACACTGAAGCTTTCTTT. This rearrangement joins TRBV10-3 to TRBJ1-1; 8 bases agree with TRBD1. V was pared by 6 bases and J by 1 base, with 1 base of the junction left unmatched. The CDR3 consists of 13 residues. CDR1 and CDR2 from the germline V gene are ENHRY and SYGVKD.

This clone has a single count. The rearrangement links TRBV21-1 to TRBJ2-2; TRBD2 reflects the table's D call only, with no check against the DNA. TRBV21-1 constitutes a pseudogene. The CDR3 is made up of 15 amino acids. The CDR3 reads CASIAPGGAAGELFF. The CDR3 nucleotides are TGTGCCAGCATCGCGCCGGGGGGCGCGGCCGGGGAGCTGTTTTTT.

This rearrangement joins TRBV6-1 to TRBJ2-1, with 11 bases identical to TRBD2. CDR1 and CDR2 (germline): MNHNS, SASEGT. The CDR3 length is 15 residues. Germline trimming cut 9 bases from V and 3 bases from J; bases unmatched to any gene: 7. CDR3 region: CARLTGTSGYNEQFF. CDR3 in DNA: TGTGCCAGGTTGACCGGGACTAGCGGCTACAATGAGCAGTTCTTC.

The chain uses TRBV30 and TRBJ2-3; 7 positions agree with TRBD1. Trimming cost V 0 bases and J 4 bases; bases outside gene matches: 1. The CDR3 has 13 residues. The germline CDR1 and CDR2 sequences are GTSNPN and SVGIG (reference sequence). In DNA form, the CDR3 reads TGTGCCTGGAGTGTACAGGGGCCAGATACGCAGTATTTT. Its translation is CAWSVQGPDTQYF.

The CDR3 spells CASSLGQGETEAFF. In DNA, the CDR3 is TGTGCCAGCAGTTTGGGACAGGGTGAGACTGAAGCTTTCTTT. The rearrangement joins TRBV28 to TRBJ1-1, with 9 positions matching TRBD1. V lost 3 bases, J lost 5 bases, and 4 bases stayed unmatched. The CDR3 extends over 14 amino acids. Looked up from germline, CDR1 is MDHEN and CDR2 is SYDVKM.

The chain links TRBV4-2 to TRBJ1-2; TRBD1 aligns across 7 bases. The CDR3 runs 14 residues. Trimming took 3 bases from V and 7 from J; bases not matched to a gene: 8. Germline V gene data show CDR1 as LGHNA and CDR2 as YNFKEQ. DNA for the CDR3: TGTGCCAGCAGCCAGTCAGGGACAGACTCTGGCTACACCTTC. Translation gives CASSQSGTDSGYTF.

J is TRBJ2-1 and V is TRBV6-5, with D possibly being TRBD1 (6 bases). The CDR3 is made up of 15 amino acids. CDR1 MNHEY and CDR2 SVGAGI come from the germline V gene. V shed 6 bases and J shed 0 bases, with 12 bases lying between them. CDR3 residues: CASSRQVSSYNEQFF. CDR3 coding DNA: TGTGCCAGCAGCCGACAGGTCAGCTCCTACAATGAGCAGTTCTTC.

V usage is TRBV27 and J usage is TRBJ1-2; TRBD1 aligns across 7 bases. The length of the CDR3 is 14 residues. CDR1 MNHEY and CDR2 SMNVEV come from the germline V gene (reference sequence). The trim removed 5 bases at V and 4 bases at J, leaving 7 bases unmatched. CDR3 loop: CASSTLTGSYGYTF. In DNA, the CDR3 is TGTGCCAGCAGTACGCTGACAGGGAGCTATGGCTACACCTTC.

CDR3 in amino acids: CASRNWGGLVAKNIQYF. CDR3 bases: TGTGCCAGCCGCAACTGGGGGGGGTTGGTGGCCAAAAACATTCAGTACTTC. The V and J genes are TRBV11-2 and TRBJ2-4; 7 bases fit TRBD2. Germline V gives CDR1 SGHAT, CDR2 FQNNGV. Trimming cost V 8 bases and J 1 base; bases outside gene matches: 14. The CDR3 spans 17 residues.

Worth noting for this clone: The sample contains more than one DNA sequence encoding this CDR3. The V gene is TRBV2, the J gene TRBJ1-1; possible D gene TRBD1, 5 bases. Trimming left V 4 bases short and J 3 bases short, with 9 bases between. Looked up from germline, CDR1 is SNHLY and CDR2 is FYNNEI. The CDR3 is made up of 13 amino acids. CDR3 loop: CASSADSYTEAFF. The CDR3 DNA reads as TGTGCCAGCAGTGCAGACAGCTACACTGAAGCTTTCTTT.

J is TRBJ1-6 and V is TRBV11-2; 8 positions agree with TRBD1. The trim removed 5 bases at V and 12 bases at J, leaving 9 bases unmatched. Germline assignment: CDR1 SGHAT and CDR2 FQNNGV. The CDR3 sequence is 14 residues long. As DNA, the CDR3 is TGTGCCAGCAGCCTTGGACAGGGCCCTGGACCCCTCCACTTT. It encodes CASSLGQGPGPLHF.

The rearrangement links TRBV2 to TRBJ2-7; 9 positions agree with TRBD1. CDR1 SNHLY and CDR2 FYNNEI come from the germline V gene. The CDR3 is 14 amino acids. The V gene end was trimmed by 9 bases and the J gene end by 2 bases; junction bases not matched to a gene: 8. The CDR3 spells CARAHRGRAYEQYF. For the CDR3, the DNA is TGTGCCAGAGCCCACAGGGGGCGGGCCTACGAGCAGTACTTC.

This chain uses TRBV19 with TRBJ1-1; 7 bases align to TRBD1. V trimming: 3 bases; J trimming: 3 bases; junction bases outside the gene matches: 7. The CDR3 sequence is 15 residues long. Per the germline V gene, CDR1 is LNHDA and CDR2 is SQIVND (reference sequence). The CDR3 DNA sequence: TGTGCCAGTAGTATGGAGACAGGGCGGGACACTGAAGCTTTCTTT. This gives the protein CASSMETGRDTEAFF.

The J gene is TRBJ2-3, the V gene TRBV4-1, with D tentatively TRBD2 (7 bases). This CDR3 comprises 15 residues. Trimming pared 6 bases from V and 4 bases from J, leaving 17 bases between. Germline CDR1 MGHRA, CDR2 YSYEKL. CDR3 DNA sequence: TGCGCCAGCAGTCTGTCGGGGGGCCGGGCAGATACGCAGTATTTT. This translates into CASSLSGGRADTQYF.

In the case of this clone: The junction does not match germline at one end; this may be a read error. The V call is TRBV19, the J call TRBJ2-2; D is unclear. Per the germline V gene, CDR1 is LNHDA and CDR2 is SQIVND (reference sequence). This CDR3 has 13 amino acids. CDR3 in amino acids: CANSNSYTGELFF. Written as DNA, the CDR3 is TGTGCCAATAGTAACAGCTACACCGGGGAGCTGTTTTTT.

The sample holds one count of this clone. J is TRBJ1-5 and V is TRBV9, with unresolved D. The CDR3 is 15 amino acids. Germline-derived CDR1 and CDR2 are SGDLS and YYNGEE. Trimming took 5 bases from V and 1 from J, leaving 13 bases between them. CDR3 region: CASSVSSGSNQPQHF. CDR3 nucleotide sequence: TGTGCCAGCAGTGTATCGTCGGGGAGCAATCAGCCCCAGCATTTT. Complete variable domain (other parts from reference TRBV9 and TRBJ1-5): DSGVTQTPKHLITATGQRVTLRCSPRSGDLSVYWYQQSLDQGLQFLIQYYNGEERAKGNILERFSAQQFPDLHSELNLSSLELGDSALYFCASSVSSGSNQPQHFGDGTRLSIL.

The CDR3 DNA sequence: TGTGCCAGCAGCTTAGTCGGAGGGAACACCGGGGAGCTGTTTTTT. Translation: CASSLVGGNTGELFF. The rearrangement uses TRBV7-9 and TRBJ2-2, with a possible D match to TRBD2 (5 bases). Germline V gene data show CDR1 as SEHNR and CDR2 as FQNEAQ (reference sequence). This CDR3 comprises 15 residues. V lost 1 base and J lost 1, with 7 bases in between. Full variable domain (rest looked up from reference TRBV7-9 and TRBJ2-2): DTGVSQNPRHKITKRGQNVTFRCDPISEHNRLYWYRQTLGQGPEFLTYFQNEAQLEKSRLLSDRFSAERPKGSFSTLEIQRTEQGDSAMYLCASSLVGGNTGELFFGEGSRLTVL.

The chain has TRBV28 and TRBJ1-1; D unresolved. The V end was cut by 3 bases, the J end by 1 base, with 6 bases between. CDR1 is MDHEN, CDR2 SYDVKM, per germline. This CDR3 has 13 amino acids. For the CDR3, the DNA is TGTGCCAGCAGTTTGGCAGGGAACACTGAAGCTTTCTTT. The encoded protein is CASSLAGNTEAFF.

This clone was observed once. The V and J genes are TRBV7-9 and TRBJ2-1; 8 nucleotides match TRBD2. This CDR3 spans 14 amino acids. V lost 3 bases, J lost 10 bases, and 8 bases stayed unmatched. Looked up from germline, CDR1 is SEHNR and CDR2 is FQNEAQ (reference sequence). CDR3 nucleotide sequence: TGTGCCAGCAGCTTTGGACTAGCCGCTGGGGAGCAGTTCTTC. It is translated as CASSFGLAAGEQFF. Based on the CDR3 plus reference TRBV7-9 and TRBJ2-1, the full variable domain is DTGVSQNPRHKITKRGQNVTFRCDPISEHNRLYWYRQTLGQGPEFLTYFQNEAQLEKSRLLSDRFSAERPKGSFSTLEIQRTEQGDSAMYLCASSFGLAAGEQFFGPGTRLTVL.

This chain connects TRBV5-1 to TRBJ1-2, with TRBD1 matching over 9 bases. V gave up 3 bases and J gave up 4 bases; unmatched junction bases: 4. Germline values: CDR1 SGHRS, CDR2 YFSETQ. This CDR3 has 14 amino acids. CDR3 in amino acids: CASSSQDRGYGYTF. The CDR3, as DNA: TGCGCCAGCAGCTCCCAGGACAGGGGCTATGGCTACACCTTC.

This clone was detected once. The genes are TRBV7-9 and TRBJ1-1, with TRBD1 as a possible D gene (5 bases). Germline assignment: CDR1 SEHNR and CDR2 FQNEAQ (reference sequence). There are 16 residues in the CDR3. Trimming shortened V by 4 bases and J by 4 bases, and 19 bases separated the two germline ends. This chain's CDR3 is CASSYYWGRGITEAFF. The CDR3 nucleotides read TGTGCCAGCAGCTATTATTGGGGCCGTGGGATCACTGAAGCTTTCTTT.

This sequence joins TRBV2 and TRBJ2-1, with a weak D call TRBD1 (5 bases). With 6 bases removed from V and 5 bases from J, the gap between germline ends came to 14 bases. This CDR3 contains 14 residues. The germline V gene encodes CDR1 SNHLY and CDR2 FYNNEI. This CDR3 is CASSLRGHNNEQFF. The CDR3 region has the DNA TGTGCCAGCAGCCTCAGAGGACACAACAATGAGCAGTTCTTC.

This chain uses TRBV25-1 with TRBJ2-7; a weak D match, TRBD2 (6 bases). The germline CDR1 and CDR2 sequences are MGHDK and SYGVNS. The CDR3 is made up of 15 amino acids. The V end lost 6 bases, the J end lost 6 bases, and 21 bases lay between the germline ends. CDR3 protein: CASRGPGLAPLEQYF. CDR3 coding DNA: TGTGCCAGCAGGGGACCGGGACTTGCTCCTCTCGAGCAGTACTTC.

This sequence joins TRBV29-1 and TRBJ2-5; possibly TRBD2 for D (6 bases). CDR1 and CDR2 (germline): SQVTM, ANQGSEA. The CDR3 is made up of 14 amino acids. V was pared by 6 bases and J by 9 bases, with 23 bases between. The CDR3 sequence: CSVPGGLFAAAQYF. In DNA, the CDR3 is TGCAGCGTACCCGGGGGACTTTTCGCAGCGGCCCAGTACTTC. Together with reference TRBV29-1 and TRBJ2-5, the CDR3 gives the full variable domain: SAVISQKPSRDICQRGTSLTIQCQVDSQVTMMFWYRQQPGQSLTLIATANQGSEATYESGFVIDKFPISRPNLTFSTLTVSNMSPEDSSIYLCSVPGGLFAAAQYFGPGTRLLVL.

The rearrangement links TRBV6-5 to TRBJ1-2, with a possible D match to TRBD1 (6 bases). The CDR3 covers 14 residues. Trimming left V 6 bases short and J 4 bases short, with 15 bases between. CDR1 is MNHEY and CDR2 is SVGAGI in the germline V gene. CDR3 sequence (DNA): TGTGCCAGCAGATCACAGGGATATTTCTATGGCTACACCTTC. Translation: CASRSQGYFYGYTF.

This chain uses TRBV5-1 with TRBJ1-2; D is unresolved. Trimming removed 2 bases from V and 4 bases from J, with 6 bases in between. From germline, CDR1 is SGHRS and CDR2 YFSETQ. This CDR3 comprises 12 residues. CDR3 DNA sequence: TGCGCCAGCAGCTTAAACAGCTATGGCTACACCTTC. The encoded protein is CASSLNSYGYTF. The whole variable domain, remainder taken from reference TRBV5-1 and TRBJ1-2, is KAGVTQTPRYLIKTRGQQVTLSCSPISGHRSVSWYQQTPGQGLQFLFEYFSETQRNKGNFPGRFSGRQFSNSRSEMNVSTLELGDSALYLCASSLNSYGYTFGSGTRLTVV.